The T cell receptor (beta chain) under discussion was sequenced for a study of T cell clonotyping in hematopoietic cell transplantation. Study results and caveats: Broader posttransplant TCR repertoire diversity was predicted by graft donor and pretransplant recipient Inverse Simpson Index values. After transplant, recipient diversity fell while pathologically expanded clonotypes grew through day 180. Without cell sorting, CD4 versus CD8 contributions remain unresolved.

This table comes from immunoSEQ multiplex PCR, and its TCRdb copy is limited to in-frame clones, with some not included. This sample has some 10,000 clones; about 97% occur once, and the top ten carry roughly 2.2%. The CDR3 is made up of 18 amino acids. Germline assignment: CDR1 SGHAT and CDR2 FQNNGV. V gave up 4 bases and J gave up 2 bases; unmatched junction bases: 12. This clone was picked up one time. What it recognizes is unknown. Recipient blood drawn about 28 days pretransplant and days 30, 100, 180 after. The sequencing used peripheral blood mononuclear cells, collected 100 days after allogeneic stem cell transplant. V and J are TRBV11-2 and TRBJ2-3; 10 bases align to TRBD2. The receptor's source is a male patient between 60 and 69 years old who had an allogeneic stem cell transplant from a related donor, so the T cells may come from the graft donor. Some clones in this sample may be carry-over from other donors' samples. CDR3 amino acids: CASSSLIRTSGFTDTQYF. The CDR3 DNA reads TGTGCCAGCAGCTCCCTTATTCGGACTAGCGGTTTCACAGATACGCAGTATTTT.